The sequence of this TCR beta chain was determined in a study of shared clonotypes between healthy human individuals. The overall study: Every donor yielded three CD4 naive, three CD4 memory, two CD8 naive and one CD8 memory plate.

An approximately 180 ng quantity of DNA, roughly 29,000 T cell genomes, went into the sorted-subset replicate PCRs. Here immunoSEQ multiplex PCR was the method, and the copy in TCRdb shows in-frame clones only, minus some. The sample has approximately 2.1 million clones, over 85% seen once. This clone was detected only once. From germline, CDR1 is MNHEY and CDR2 SMNVEV (reference sequence). The ends lost 0 bases at V and 2 bases at J; junction bases unmatched: 18. The CDR3 consists of 21 residues. J is TRBJ2-7 and V is TRBV27; 11 nucleotides align to TRBD1. The sequence was collected from a man aged 18 to 35 in good health. Some clones in this sample may be carry-over from other donors' samples. Material: naive CD4+ T cells from PBMCs. The subset here: CD45RA+ positively selected. CDR3 bases: TGTGCCAGCAGTTTATCTGTGTCGCGGACAGGGGGCCAGGGTCGGACCTACGAGCAGTACTTC. It encodes CASSLSVSRTGGQGRTYEQYF.